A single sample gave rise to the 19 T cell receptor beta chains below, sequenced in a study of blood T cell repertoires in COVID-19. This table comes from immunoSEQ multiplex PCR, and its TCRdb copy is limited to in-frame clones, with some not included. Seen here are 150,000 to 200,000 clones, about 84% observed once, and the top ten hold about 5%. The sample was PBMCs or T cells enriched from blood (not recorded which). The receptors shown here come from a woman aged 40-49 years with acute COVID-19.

CDR3 region: CASSLQGITQETQYF. Here the CDR3 DNA reads TGTGCCAGCAGCCTACAGGGGATCACCCAAGAGACCCAGTACTTC. The chain uses TRBV27 and TRBJ2-5; 7 positions match TRBD1. CDR3 length: 15 amino acids. V lost 6 bases to trimming and J lost 1 base; unmatched junction nucleotides: 8. The V gene's germline CDR1 is MNHEY and CDR2 SMNVEV (reference sequence).

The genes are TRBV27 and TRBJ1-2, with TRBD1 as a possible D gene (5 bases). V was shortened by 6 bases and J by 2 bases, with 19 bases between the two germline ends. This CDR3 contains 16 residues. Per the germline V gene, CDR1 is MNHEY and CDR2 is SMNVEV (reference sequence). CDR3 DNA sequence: TGTGCCAGCAGGCAAACGACAGACCTGACAAACTATGGCTACACCTTC. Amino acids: CASRQTTDLTNYGYTF.

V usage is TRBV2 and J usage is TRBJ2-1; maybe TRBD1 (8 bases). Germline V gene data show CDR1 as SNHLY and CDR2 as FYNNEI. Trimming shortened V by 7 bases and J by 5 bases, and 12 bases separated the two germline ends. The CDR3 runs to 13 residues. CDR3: CASNTGGDNEQFF. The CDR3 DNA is TGTGCCAGCAATACAGGGGGGGACAATGAGCAGTTCTTC.

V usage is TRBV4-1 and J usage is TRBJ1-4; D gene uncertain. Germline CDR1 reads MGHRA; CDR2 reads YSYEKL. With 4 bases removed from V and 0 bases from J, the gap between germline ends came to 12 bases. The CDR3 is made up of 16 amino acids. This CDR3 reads CASSRGMFATNEKLFF. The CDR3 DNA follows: TGCGCCAGCAGCCGCGGGATGTTTGCAACTAATGAAAAACTGTTTTTT.

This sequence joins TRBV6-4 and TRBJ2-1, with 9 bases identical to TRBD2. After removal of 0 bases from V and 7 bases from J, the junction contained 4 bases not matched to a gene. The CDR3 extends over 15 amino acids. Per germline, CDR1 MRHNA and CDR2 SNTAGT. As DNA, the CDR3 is TGTGCCAGCAGTGACTCGAACCTAGCGGGAAATGAGCAGTTCTTC. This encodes CASSDSNLAGNEQFF.

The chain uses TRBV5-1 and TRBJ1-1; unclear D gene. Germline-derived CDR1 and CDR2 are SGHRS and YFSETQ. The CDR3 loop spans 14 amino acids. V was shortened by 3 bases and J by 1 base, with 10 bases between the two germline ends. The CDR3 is CASSSAGENTEAFF. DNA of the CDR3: TGCGCCAGCAGCTCGGCGGGAGAGAACACTGAAGCTTTCTTT.

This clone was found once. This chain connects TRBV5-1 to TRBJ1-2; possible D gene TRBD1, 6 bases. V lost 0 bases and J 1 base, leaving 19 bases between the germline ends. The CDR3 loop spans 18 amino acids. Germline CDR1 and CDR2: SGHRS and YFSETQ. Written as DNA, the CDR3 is TGCGCCAGCAGCTTGGAGCTTGCCAGGGGCGAAGTTAACTATGGCTACACCTTC. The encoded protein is CASSLELARGEVNYGYTF.

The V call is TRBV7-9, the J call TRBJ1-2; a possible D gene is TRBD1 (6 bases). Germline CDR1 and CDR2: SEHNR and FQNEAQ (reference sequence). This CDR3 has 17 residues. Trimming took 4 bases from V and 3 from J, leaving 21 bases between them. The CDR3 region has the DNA TGTGCCAGCAGCTCGCCGGGGGGCAGTAGAGTTCACTATGGCTACACCTTC. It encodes CASSSPGGSRVHYGYTF.

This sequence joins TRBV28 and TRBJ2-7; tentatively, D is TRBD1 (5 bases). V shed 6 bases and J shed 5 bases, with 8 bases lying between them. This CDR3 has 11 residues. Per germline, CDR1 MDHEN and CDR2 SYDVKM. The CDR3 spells CASRHRNEQYV. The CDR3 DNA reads TGTGCCAGCAGACACAGGAACGAGCAGTACGTC.

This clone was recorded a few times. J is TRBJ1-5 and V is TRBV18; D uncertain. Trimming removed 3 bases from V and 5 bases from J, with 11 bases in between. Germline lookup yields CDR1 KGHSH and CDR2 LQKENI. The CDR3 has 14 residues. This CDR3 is CASSPREPDQPQHF. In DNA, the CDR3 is TGTGCCAGCTCACCCCGGGAGCCCGATCAGCCCCAGCATTTT.

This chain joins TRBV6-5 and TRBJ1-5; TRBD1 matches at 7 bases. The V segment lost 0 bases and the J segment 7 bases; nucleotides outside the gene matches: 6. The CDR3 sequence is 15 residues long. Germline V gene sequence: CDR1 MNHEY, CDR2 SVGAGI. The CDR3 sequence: CASSYSATGNQPQHF. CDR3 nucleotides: TGTGCCAGCAGTTACTCGGCGACAGGGAACCAGCCCCAGCATTTT.

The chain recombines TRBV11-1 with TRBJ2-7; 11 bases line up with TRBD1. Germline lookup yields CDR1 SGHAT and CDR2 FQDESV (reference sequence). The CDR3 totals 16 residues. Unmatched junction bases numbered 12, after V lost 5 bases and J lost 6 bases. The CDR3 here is CASSNSPGTGGREQYF. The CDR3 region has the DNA TGTGCCAGCAGCAACTCCCCCGGGACAGGGGGTCGCGAGCAGTACTTC.

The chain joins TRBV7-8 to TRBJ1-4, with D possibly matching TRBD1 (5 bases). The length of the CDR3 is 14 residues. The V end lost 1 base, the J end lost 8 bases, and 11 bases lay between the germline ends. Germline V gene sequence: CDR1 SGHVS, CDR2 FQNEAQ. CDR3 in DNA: TGTGCCAGCAGCTTAGGTGGGGAGGGGGAAAAACTGTTTTTT. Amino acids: CASSLGGEGEKLFF.

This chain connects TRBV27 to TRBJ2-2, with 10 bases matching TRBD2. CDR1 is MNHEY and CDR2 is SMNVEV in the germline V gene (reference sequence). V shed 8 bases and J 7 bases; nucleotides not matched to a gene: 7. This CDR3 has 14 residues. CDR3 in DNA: TGTGCCAGCCGGACTAGCGGCAGAATCGGGGAGCTGTTTTTT. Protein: CASRTSGRIGELFF.

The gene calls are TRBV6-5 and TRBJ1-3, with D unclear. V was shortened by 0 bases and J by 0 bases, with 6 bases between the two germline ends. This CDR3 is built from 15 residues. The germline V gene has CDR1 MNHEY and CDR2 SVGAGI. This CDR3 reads CASSYSPSSGNTIYF. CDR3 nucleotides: TGTGCCAGCAGTTACTCCCCGAGCTCTGGAAACACCATATATTTT.

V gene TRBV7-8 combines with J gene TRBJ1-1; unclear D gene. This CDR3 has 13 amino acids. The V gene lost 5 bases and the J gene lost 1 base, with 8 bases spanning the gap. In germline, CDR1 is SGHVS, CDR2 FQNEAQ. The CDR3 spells CASSPLRNTEAFF. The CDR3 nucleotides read TGTGCCAGCAGCCCCCTTCGGAACACTGAAGCTTTCTTT.

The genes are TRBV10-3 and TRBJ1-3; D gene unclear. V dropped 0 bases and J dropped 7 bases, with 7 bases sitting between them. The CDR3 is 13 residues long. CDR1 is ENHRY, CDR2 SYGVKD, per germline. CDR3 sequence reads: CAISESSKNTIYF. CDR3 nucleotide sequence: TGTGCCATCAGTGAGTCATCTAAGAACACCATATATTTT.

CDR3 DNA sequence: TGCGCCAGCAGCCCGGGGGTTGGGACAGGGTACACAGATACGCAGTATTTT. It yields the protein CASSPGVGTGYTDTQYF. This chain uses TRBV5-1 with TRBJ2-3, with 9 nucleotides matching TRBD1. V shed 4 bases and J 2 bases; nucleotides not matched to a gene: 11. CDR3 length: 17 residues. Per germline, CDR1 SGHRS and CDR2 YFSETQ.

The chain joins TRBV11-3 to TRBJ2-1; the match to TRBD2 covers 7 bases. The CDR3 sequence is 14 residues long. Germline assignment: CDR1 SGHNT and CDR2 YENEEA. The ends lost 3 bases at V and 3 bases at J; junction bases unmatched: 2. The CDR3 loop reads CASSFGTIYNEQFF. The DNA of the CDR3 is TGTGCCAGCAGCTTCGGGACTATCTACAATGAGCAGTTCTTC.